The entry below gives a single T cell receptor (beta chain) sequence along with its context. The record originates from a study of T cells after posttransplantation cyclophosphamide. Method: immunoSEQ multiplex PCR; TCRdb's copy keeps in-frame clones and lacks some. There are roughly 70,000 clones in the sample; around 93% occur only once, and about 3% lies in the top ten. Trimming at V came to 5 bases and at J to 5 bases, leaving 10 bases not matched to a gene. CDR1 and CDR2 (germline): SGHAT, FQNNGV. This CDR3 spans 15 amino acids. The sample consisted of PBMCs. The TCR was taken from a woman younger than 45 in good health and a related stem cell transplant donor. The chain recombines TRBV11-2 with TRBJ2-5, with 8 bases aligning to TRBD2. CDR3 residues: CASSAGLARRETQYF. In nucleotides, the CDR3 is TGTGCCAGCAGCGCCGGACTAGCTCGTCGTGAGACCCAGTACTTC.